This T cell receptor (beta chain) was recovered during a study of metastatic and nonmetastatic thyroid tumors. Per the original methods: Across clinicopathological groups, CDR3 differences served as the basis for building a distant-metastasis classifier for papillary thyroid cancer. Using MiXCR, TCRdb re-called clones from the PCR reads. The V and J calls follow TCRdb's processing rather than the paper's. The sample consists of approximately 69,000 clones, approximately 15% of them appearing once. There were no patients who had received any treatment before thyroid surgery. CDR1 is MNHNS and CDR2 is SASEGT in the germline V gene. The CDR3 runs 15 residues. V was pared by 1 base and J by 2 bases, with 0 bases of the junction left unmatched.

V usage is TRBV6-1 and J usage is TRBJ2-1; TRBD1 matches 9 bases. The clonotype originates from a male donor with papillary thyroid cancer or a benign thyroid nodule (not recorded which). Some clones in this sample may be carry-over from other donors' samples. The sample taken for sequencing was blood. The CDR3, as DNA: TGTGCCAGCAGTGAAGGGACAGGGGCCTACAATGAGCAGTTCTTC. This sequence encodes CASSEGTGAYNEQFF.